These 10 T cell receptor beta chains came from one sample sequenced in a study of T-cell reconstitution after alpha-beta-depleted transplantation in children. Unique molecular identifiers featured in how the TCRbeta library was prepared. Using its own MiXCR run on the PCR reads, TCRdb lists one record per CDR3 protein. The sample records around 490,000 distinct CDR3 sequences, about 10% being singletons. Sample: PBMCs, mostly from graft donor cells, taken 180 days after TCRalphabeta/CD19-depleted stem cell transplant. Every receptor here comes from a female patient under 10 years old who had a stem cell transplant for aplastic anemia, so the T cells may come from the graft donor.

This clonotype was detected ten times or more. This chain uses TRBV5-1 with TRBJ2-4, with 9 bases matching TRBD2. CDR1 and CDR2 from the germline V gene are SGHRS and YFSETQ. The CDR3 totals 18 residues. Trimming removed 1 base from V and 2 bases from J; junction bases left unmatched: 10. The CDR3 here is CASSLWNSGSLTKNIQYF. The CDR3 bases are TGCGCCAGCAGCTTGTGGAATAGCGGGAGTCTAACCAAAAACATTCAGTACTTC.

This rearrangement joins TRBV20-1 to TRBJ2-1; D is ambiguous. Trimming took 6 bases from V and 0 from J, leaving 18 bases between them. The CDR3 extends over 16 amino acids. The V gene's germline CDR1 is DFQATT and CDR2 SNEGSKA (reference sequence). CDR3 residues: CSACKGSCSSYNEQFF. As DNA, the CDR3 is TGCAGTGCCTGCAAAGGTAGCTGCAGCTCCTACAATGAGCAGTTCTTC.

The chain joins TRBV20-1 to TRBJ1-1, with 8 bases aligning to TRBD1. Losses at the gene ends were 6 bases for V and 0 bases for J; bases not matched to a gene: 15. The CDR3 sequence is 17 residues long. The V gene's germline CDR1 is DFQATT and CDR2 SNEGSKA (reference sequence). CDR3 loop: CSAESGQGIPMNTEAFF. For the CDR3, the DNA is TGCAGTGCCGAGAGTGGACAGGGAATCCCAATGAACACTGAAGCTTTCTTT.

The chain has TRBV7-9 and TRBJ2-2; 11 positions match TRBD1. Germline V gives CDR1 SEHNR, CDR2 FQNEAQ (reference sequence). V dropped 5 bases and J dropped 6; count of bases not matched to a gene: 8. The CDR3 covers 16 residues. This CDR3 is CASSDLRDRGAGELFF. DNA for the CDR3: TGTGCCAGCAGCGACCTCCGGGACAGGGGGGCCGGGGAGCTGTTTTTT. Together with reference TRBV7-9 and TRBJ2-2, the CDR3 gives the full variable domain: DTGVSQNPRHKITKRGQNVTFRCDPISEHNRLYWYRQTLGQGPEFLTYFQNEAQLEKSRLLSDRFSAERPKGSFSTLEIQRTEQGDSAMYLCASSDLRDRGAGELFFGEGSRLTVL.

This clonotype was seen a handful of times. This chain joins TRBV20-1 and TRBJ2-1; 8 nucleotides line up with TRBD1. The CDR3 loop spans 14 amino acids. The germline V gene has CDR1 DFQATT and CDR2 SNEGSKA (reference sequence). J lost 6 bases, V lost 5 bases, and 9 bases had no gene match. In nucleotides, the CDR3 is TGCAGTGCTCCCAGGACAGGGATGGCCAATGAGCAGTTCTTC. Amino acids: CSAPRTGMANEQFF.

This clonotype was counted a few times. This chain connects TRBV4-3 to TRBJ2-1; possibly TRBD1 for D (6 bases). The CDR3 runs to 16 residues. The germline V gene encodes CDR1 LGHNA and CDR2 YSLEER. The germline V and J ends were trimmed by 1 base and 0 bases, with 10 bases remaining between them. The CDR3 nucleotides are TGCGCCAGCAGCCAAGGTTGGGGGCACTCCTACAATGAGCAGTTCTTC. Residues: CASSQGWGHSYNEQFF.

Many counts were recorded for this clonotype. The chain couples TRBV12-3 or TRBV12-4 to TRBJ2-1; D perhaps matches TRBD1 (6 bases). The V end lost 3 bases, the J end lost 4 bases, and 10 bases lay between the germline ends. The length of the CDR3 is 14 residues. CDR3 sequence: CASSFSGAYNEQFF. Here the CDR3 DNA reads TGTGCCAGCAGTTTTTCAGGGGCGTACAATGAGCAGTTCTTC.

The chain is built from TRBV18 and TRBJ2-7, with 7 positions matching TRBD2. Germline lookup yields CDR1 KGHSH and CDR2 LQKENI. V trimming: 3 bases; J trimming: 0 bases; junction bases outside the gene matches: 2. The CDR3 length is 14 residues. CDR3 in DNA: TGTGCCAGCTCACCTAGCGGGTTCTCCTACGAGCAGTACGTC. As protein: CASSPSGFSYEQYV.

The CDR3 DNA sequence: TGTGCCAGCAGAAGACTAGCGGAAGTCTACGAGCAGTACTTC. Protein: CASRRLAEVYEQYF. This chain connects TRBV28 to TRBJ2-7, with 9 nucleotides matching TRBD2. The CDR3 runs 14 residues. CDR1 MDHEN and CDR2 SYDVKM come from the germline V gene. Trimming took 6 bases from V and 3 from J; bases not matched to a gene: 6.

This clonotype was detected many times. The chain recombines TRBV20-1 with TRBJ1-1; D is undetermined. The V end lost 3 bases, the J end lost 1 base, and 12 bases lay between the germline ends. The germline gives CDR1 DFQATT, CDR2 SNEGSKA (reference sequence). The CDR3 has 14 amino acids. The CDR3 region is CSARPPGSNTEAFF. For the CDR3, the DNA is TGCAGTGCTAGGCCGCCGGGCTCGAACACTGAAGCTTTCTTT.